These 20 T cell receptor beta chains originate from one sample sequenced in a study of response to subunit inactivated influenza vaccine. TCRdb fed the RT-PCR reads into MiXCR, producing one record per CDR3 protein. There are just under 250,000 distinct CDR3 sequences in the sample; 12% occur only once, and 7.5% to 10% lies in the top ten. Material: non-naive T cells sorted from PBMCs, obtained 14 days before vaccination. The receptor set was obtained from a middle-aged man who received an inactivated influenza vaccine.

This clonotype turned up a few times. The chain joins TRBV10-3 to TRBJ1-2; D is uncertain. The CDR3 sequence is 13 residues long. CDR1 and CDR2 from the germline V gene are ENHRY and SYGVKD. V was clipped by 3 bases and J by 4 bases, with 9 bases between them. CDR3 DNA sequence: TGTGCCATCAGTGAAGAACATACCTATGGCTACACCTTC. Amino acids: CAISEEHTYGYTF.

This clonotype was seen many times. The chain links TRBV20-1 to TRBJ2-7; TRBD2 matches at 12 bases. V shed 3 bases, J shed 3 bases, and the junction held 3 bases outside the gene matches. Germline values: CDR1 DFQATT, CDR2 SNEGSKA (reference sequence). The CDR3 has 14 amino acids. The CDR3 sequence: CSARGLAGRYEQYF. The CDR3 region has the DNA TGCAGTGCTAGGGGACTAGCGGGCCGCTACGAGCAGTACTTC.

This clonotype came up a few times. The J gene is TRBJ1-2, the V gene TRBV20-1, with 8 bases that match TRBD1. V lost 0 bases to trimming and J lost 5 bases; unmatched junction nucleotides: 8. CDR1 is DFQATT, CDR2 SNEGSKA, per germline (reference sequence). CDR3 size: 15 residues. The CDR3 protein is CSARDSQGAFYGYTF. DNA for the CDR3: TGCAGTGCTAGAGATTCGCAGGGGGCGTTTTATGGCTACACCTTC.

In the case of this clonotype: A clone one base away is much larger, so this may be a read error. In nucleotides, the CDR3 is TGTGCCATCAGCCCCGTCCGGCGGGGATCCACAGATACGCAGTATTTT. It codes for CAISPVRRGSTDTQYF. This rearrangement joins TRBV11-2 to TRBJ2-3; TRBD2 is a possible D gene (6 bases). Per germline, CDR1 SGHAT and CDR2 FQNNGV. The CDR3 runs to 16 residues. Looking up the rest from reference TRBV11-2 and TRBJ2-3 gives the full variable domain: EAGVAQSPRYKIIEKRQSVAFWCNPISGHATLYWYQQILGQGPKLLIQFQNNGVVDDSQLPKDRFSAERLKGVDSTLKIQPAKLEDSAVYLCAISPVRRGSTDTQYFGPGTRLTVL.

The sample holds a few counts of this clonotype. The genes are TRBV4-1 and TRBJ2-5; 10 bases line up with TRBD2. V lost 1 base to trimming and J lost 2 bases; unmatched junction nucleotides: 4. CDR3 length: 16 residues. The germline gives CDR1 MGHRA, CDR2 YSYEKL. CDR3 sequence reads: CASSQGPSGGQETQYF. The DNA for the CDR3 is TGCGCCAGCAGCCAAGGCCCTAGCGGGGGACAAGAGACCCAGTACTTC.

The J gene is TRBJ2-2, the V gene TRBV7-9; D is uncertain. Germline V lookup: CDR1 SEHNR, CDR2 FQNEAQ (reference sequence). The CDR3 has 13 residues. V was trimmed by 5 bases and J by 2 bases, leaving 6 bases between them. Written as DNA, the CDR3 is TGTGCCAGCAGCCAGCTAAACACCGGGGAGCTGTTTTTT. Protein product: CASSQLNTGELFF.

V usage is TRBV20-1 and J usage is TRBJ1-2; TRBD1 aligns across 10 bases. The length of the CDR3 is 13 residues. Germline V CDR1 and CDR2: DFQATT, SNEGSKA (reference sequence). V was pared by 5 bases and J by 7 bases, with 7 bases of the junction left unmatched. CDR3 sequence: CSAPDRGTRGYTF. The CDR3, as DNA: TGCAGTGCTCCGGACAGGGGGACTCGTGGCTACACCTTC.

The J gene is TRBJ1-3, the V gene TRBV30; the D is unclear. CDR3 length: 15 residues. Per germline, CDR1 GTSNPN and CDR2 SVGIG (reference sequence). The V end was cut by 0 bases, the J end by 0 bases, with 9 bases between. The CDR3 is CAWSVGQYSGNTIYF. The CDR3 nucleotides are TGTGCCTGGAGTGTCGGTCAGTACTCTGGAAACACCATATATTTT.

This clonotype was seen a handful of times. The chain carries TRBV28 and TRBJ1-2; D is perhaps TRBD1 (5 bases). Per the germline V gene, CDR1 is MDHEN and CDR2 is SYDVKM. The ends were cut back, 2 bases at V and 1 base at J, with 14 bases in the middle. The CDR3 is made up of 16 amino acids. CDR3 nucleotides: TGTGCCAGCAGTTTAGGGGGGTTGAGCAGTAACTATGGCTACACCTTC. This encodes CASSLGGLSSNYGYTF.

The chain recombines TRBV2 with TRBJ2-7; D is perhaps TRBD1 or TRBD2 (5 bases each). The CDR3 runs 14 residues. Germline V CDR1 and CDR2: SNHLY, FYNNEI. V lost 5 bases, J lost 3 bases, and 14 bases lay in between. The CDR3 bases are TGTGCCAGCAGTCCCGGGACGGAAAACTACGAGCAGTACTTC. It encodes CASSPGTENYEQYF.

This clonotype appeared many times. Just one base apart from a much larger clone, this may be a read error. V and J are TRBV12-3 or TRBV12-4 and TRBJ2-1; weak D call: TRBD1 (6 bases). Trimming stripped 3 bases from V and 6 bases from J, with 9 bases between. The CDR3 sequence is 13 residues long. CDR3 residues: CASSFGGSNEQFF. The CDR3 coding sequence is TGTGCCAGCAGTTTTGGGGGCTCCAATGAGCAGTTCTTC.

This clonotype was detected a few times. The V gene is TRBV5-1, the J gene TRBJ2-1; possibly TRBD1 for D (8 bases). This CDR3 is 16 amino acids long. Deletions cut 4 bases from V and 2 bases from J, with 16 bases between. CDR1 and CDR2 (germline): SGHRS, YFSETQ. CDR3 DNA sequence: TGCGCCAGCAGCCGCCGCGGGGGACAGGCCTACAATGAGCAGTTCTTC. Protein sequence: CASSRRGGQAYNEQFF.

In its sample, this clonotype was seen many times. This chain uses TRBV5-5 with TRBJ2-5; D is undetermined. This CDR3 region has 14 residues. Trimming shortened V by 4 bases and J by 1 base, and 11 bases separated the two germline ends. Looked up from germline, CDR1 is SGHKS and CDR2 is YYEKEE (reference sequence). CDR3 region: CASSVGRSQETQYF. In DNA, the CDR3 is TGTGCCAGCAGCGTCGGACGGTCCCAAGAGACCCAGTACTTC.

The V call is TRBV28, the J call TRBJ2-1, with a possible D match to TRBD2 (6 bases). This CDR3 region has 15 residues. Looked up from germline, CDR1 is MDHEN and CDR2 is SYDVKM. With 6 bases removed from V and 10 bases from J, the gap between germline ends came to 22 bases. CDR3 residues: CASRSIAGLLMEQFF. The CDR3 DNA reads as TGTGCCAGCAGATCTATCGCGGGACTGTTAATGGAGCAGTTCTTC.

The sample holds many counts of this clonotype. The chain is built from TRBV5-1 and TRBJ2-1; TRBD1 aligns across 8 bases. Trimming at V came to 5 bases and at J to 3 bases, leaving 10 bases not matched to a gene. Germline CDR1 and CDR2: SGHRS and YFSETQ. This CDR3 region has 16 residues. For the CDR3, the DNA is TGCGCCAGCAGTTCTACTAGGACAGGGAGCTACAATGAGCAGTTCTTC. This sequence encodes CASSSTRTGSYNEQFF. Filled out from reference TRBV5-1 and TRBJ2-1, the complete variable domain reads KAGVTQTPRYLIKTRGQQVTLSCSPISGHRSVSWYQQTPGQGLQFLFEYFSETQRNKGNFPGRFSGRQFSNSRSEMNVSTLELGDSALYLCASSSTRTGSYNEQFFGPGTRLTVL.

The chain combines TRBV28 with TRBJ2-1; 8 bases line up with TRBD1. With 10 bases clipped from V and 5 bases from J, the junction kept 10 bases outside the gene matches. CDR1 and CDR2 (germline): MDHEN, SYDVKM. The CDR3 consists of 14 residues. CDR3 DNA: TGTGCCACCTTCGGACAGGGCGTCCACAATGAGCAGTTCTTC. This gives the protein CATFGQGVHNEQFF.

This clonotype was picked up a small number of times. V gene TRBV6-1 combines with J gene TRBJ2-7; D may be TRBD1 (5 bases). Per germline, CDR1 MNHNS and CDR2 SASEGT. V gave up 5 bases and J gave up 4 bases, with 12 bases separating them. This CDR3 region has 13 residues. The CDR3 reads CASSTPAGYEQYF. The CDR3 nucleotides are TGTGCCAGCAGTACCCCGGCAGGGTACGAGCAGTACTTC.

CDR3 amino acids: CSVGQSNTGELFF. CDR3 DNA: TGCAGCGTTGGCCAGTCGAACACCGGGGAGCTGTTTTTT. The chain couples TRBV29-1 to TRBJ2-2; D is unclear. This CDR3 contains 13 residues. The germline V gene has CDR1 SQVTM and CDR2 ANQGSEA. Trimming took 4 bases from V and 0 from J, leaving 6 bases between them.

This clonotype was counted between two and nine times. This chain joins TRBV4-1 and TRBJ1-2, with 7 bases lining up with TRBD1. Germline-derived CDR1 and CDR2 are MGHRA and YSYEKL. V lost 4 bases and J lost 1; bases outside the gene matches: 6. This CDR3 is 15 amino acids long. Here the CDR3 reads CASSRTGAGNYGYTF. As DNA, the CDR3 is TGCGCCAGCAGCCGAACAGGGGCGGGTAACTATGGCTACACCTTC.

The gene calls are TRBV20-1 and TRBJ2-3; 10 nucleotides line up with TRBD1. The V segment lost 3 bases and the J segment 3 bases; nucleotides outside the gene matches: 6. Germline-derived CDR1 and CDR2 are DFQATT and SNEGSKA (reference sequence). The CDR3 sequence is 15 residues long. CDR3 sequence reads: CSARIMGQGTDTQYF. CDR3 bases: TGCAGTGCTAGGATAATGGGACAGGGGACAGATACGCAGTATTTT.